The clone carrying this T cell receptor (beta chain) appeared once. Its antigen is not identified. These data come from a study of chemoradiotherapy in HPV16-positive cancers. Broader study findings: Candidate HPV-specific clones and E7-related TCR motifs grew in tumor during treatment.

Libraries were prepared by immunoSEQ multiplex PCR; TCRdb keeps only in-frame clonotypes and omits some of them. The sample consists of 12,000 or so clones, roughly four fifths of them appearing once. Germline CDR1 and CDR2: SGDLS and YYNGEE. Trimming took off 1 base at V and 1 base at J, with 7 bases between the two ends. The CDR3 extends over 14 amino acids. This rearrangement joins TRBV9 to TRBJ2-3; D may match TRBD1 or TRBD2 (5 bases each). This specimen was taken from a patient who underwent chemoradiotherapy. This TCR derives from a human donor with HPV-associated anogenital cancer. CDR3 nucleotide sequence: TGTGCCAGCAGCGTATTGGGGGGCACAGATACGCAGTATTTT. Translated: CASSVLGGTDTQYF.